This T cell receptor (beta chain) appears in the sequencing data of a study of blood T cell repertoires in COVID-19. Study context: Acute-phase and convalescent COVID-19 samples originated in the United States, Italy and Spain. The cDNA or gDNA used as material had been derived from T cells, B-cell-depleted T cells, or PBMCs.

Data came from immunoSEQ multiplex PCR; TCRdb stores just in-frame clones and leaves some out. The table has about 20,000 clones, approximately 95% seen once. In germline, CDR1 is SGHNT, CDR2 YYREEE (reference sequence). Trimming pared 4 bases from V and 1 base from J, leaving 15 bases between. This CDR3 is 15 amino acids long. A few counts support this clone. This sequence was found in a woman aged 45-65 years with active COVID-19. Sequenced material: peripheral blood. This chain uses TRBV5-4 with TRBJ2-7, with D perhaps TRBD2 (7 bases). CDR3: CASSPRGALSYEQYF. CDR3 DNA sequence: TGTGCCAGCAGCCCCCGGGGGGCTTTGTCCTACGAGCAGTACTTC.